Presented here are 3 T cell receptor beta chains from one specimen sequenced in a study of cytomegalovirus exposure and HLA in healthy donors. Clones were read by immunoSEQ multiplex PCR, and TCRdb kept only the in-frame ones, dropping some. This sample has about 220,000 clones; approximately 90% occur once, and the top ten carry 1% to 1.2%. Source material: PBMCs. Receptors originate from a woman between 18 and 29 years old in good health and CMV-seronegative.

V and J are TRBV6-4 and TRBJ1-1; TRBD1 is a possible D gene (6 bases). The germline V and J ends were trimmed by 4 bases and 1 base, with 10 bases remaining between them. This CDR3 region has 14 residues. The germline gives CDR1 MRHNA, CDR2 SNTAGT. CDR3 loop: CASSAVGGNTEAFF. CDR3 in DNA: TGTGCCAGCAGTGCGGTAGGGGGGAACACTGAAGCTTTCTTT.

The chain carries TRBV5-6 and TRBJ2-7; perhaps TRBD1 as D (5 bases). Germline CDR1 and CDR2: SGHDT and YYEEEE. V was trimmed by 3 bases and J by 4 bases, leaving 20 bases between them. CDR3 length: 16 amino acids. The CDR3 protein is CASSSWGSKSGYEQYF. The CDR3 DNA reads as TGTGCCAGCAGCTCGTGGGGCAGCAAGAGTGGTTACGAGCAGTACTTC.

This clone was recorded once. The J gene is TRBJ2-1, the V gene TRBV28; TRBD2 matches at 7 bases. J lost 2 bases, V lost 5 bases, and 9 bases had no gene match. The germline V gene has CDR1 MDHEN and CDR2 SYDVKM. This CDR3 is 16 amino acids long. The CDR3 bases are TGTGCCAGCAGTCCTTTAGCGGGTATCACCTACAATGAGCAGTTCTTC. Its translation is CASSPLAGITYNEQFF.